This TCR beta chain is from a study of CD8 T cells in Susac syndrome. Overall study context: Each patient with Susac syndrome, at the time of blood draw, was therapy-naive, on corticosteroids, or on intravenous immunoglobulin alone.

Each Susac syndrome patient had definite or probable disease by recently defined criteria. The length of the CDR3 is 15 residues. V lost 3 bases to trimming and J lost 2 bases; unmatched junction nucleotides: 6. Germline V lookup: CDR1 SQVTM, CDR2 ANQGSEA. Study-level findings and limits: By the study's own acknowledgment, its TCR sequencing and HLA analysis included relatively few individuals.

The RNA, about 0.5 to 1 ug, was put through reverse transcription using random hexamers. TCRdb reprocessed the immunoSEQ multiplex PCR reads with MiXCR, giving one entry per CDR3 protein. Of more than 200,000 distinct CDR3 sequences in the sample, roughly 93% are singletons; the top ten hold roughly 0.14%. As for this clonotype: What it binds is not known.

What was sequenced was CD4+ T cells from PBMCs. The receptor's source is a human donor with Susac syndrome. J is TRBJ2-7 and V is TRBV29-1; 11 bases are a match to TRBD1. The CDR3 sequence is CSVDQGQGAAYEQYF. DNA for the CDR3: TGCAGCGTTGATCAAGGACAGGGGGCGGCCTACGAGCAGTACTTC.